The following is a T cell receptor beta chain sequence with its context. Germline is not matched at one junction end, which may reflect a read error. How the authors handled the data: The authors estimated nucleated cell counts from reference gene primer amplification. Only in-frame clones appear in the TCRdb table, and some are missing; sequencing was by immunoSEQ multiplex PCR. V and J calls and clone size are copied from that table; D and trimming were computed from the DNA. The sample contains a few hundred thousand clones, about 89% of which appear only once. Germline-derived CDR1 and CDR2 are SGHVS and FQNEAQ. This CDR3 has 17 amino acids. These data belong to a study of blood T cell repertoires in COVID-19. Study as a whole: There were acute and convalescent COVID-19 samples, and they came from the United States, Italy and Spain.

The sequence was collected from a man aged 30-40 years with acute or convalescent COVID-19. The source material was peripheral blood. This chain links TRBV7-8 with TRBJ1-1, with a possible D match to TRBD1 (6 bases). The CDR3 coding sequence is TGTGCCAACAGCTTAGGTACCCGGACAGTTCGGAACACTGAAGCTTTCTTT. It yields the protein CANSLGTRTVRNTEAFF.